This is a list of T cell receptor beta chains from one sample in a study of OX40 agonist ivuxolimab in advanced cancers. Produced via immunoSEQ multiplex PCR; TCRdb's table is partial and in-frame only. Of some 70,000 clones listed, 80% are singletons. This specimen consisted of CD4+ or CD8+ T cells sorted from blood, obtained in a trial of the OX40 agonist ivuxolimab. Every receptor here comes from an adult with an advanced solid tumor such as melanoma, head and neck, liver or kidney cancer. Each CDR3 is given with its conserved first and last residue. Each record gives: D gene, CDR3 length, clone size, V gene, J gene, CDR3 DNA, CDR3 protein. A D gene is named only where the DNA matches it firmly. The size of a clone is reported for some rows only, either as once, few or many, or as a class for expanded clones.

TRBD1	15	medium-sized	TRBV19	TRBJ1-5	TGTGCCAGTAGTATTGGACAGGGCGGGGCTCAGCCCCAGCATTTT	CASSIGQGGAQPQHF
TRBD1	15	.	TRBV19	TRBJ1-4	TGTGCCAGTACCCAGCCGAGACAGGGTGAAGAAAAACTGTTTTTT	CASTQPRQGEEKLFF
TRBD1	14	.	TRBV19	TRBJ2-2	TGTGCCAGTAGCCCGACAGGGTTTACCGGGGAGCTGTTTTTT	CASSPTGFTGELFF
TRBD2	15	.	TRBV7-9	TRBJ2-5	TGTGCCAGCAGCTTAACTAGCGGAACACAAGAGACCCAGTACTTC	CASSLTSGTQETQYF
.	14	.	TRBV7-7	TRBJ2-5	TGTGCCAGCAGCTTGGGGGGCGCGAGGGAGACCCAGTACTTC	CASSLGGARETQYF
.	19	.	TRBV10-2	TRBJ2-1	TGCGCCAGCAGTGAGTCGACTCGGGGGACCAGGAGCTCCTACAATGAGCAGTTCTTC	CASSESTRGTRSSYNEQFF
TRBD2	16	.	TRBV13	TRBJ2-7	TGTGTCAGCAGCCTGACAGCGGGAGGGAAAAGAGACGAGCAGTACTTC	CVSSLTAGGKRDEQYF
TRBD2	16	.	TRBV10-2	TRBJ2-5	TGCGCCAGCAGTGAGCCGGGACTAGCGGGGGAAGAGACCCAGTACTTC	CASSEPGLAGEETQYF
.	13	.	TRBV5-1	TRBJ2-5	TGCGCCAGCCGCCCAGGGGCGCGGGAGACCCAGTACTTC	CASRPGARETQYF
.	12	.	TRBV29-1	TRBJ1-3	TGCAGCGTTGAAGTCTCTGGAAACACCATATATTTT	CSVEVSGNTIYF
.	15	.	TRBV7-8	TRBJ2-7	TGTGCCAGCAGCTTAGCGATGTCCAGCGCCTACGAGCAGTACTTC	CASSLAMSSAYEQYF
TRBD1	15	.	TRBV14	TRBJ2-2	TGTGCCAGCAGCCAAGCCACAGGGGGCACCGGGGAGCTGTTTTTT	CASSQATGGTGELFF
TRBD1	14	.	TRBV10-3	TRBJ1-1	TGTGCCATCAGGACGGACAGGGGCGCAACTGAAGCTTTCTTT	CAIRTDRGATEAFF
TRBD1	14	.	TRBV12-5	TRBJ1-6	TGTGCTAGTGGTTTGGGAGGACAGGGTTCACCCCTCCACTTT	CASGLGGQGSPLHF
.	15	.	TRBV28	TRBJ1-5	TGTGCCAGCAACGTAAAGACAGGCTACAATCAGCCCCAGCATTTT	CASNVKTGYNQPQHF
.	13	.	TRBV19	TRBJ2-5	TGTGCCAGTTCGATGGGGGACTGGGAGACCCAGTACTTC	CASSMGDWETQYF
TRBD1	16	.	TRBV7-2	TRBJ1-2	TGTGCCAGCAGCTTAGACAGCGACAGGGGGCTCTATGGCTACACCTTC	CASSLDSDRGLYGYTF
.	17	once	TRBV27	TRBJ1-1	TGTGCCAGCAGTTTATTAGCCCCTGGGGGACCGAACACTGAAGCTTTCTTT	CASSLLAPGGPNTEAFF
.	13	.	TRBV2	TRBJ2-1	TGTGCCAGCAGTGAAGGCGGGGTTGGTGAGCAGTTCTTC	CASSEGGVGEQFF
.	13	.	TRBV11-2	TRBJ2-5	TGTGCCAGCAGTACGCGGGGACAAGAGACCCAGTACTTC	CASSTRGQETQYF
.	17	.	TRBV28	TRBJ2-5	TGTGCCAGCAGCCCCAGTAGAGGGTTAGGGAGTTTCGAGACCCAGTACTTC	CASSPSRGLGSFETQYF
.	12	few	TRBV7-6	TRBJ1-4	TGTGCCAGCAGCTTATTATCCGAAAAACTGTTTTTT	CASSLLSEKLFF
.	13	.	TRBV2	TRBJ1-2	TGTGCCAGCAGTCGGGACGTGGGGGGCGGCTACACCTTC	CASSRDVGGGYTF
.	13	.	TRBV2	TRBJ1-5	TGTGCCAGCAGAGGGCAGGGAGATCAGCCCCAGCATTTT	CASRGQGDQPQHF
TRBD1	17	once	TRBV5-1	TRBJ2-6	TGCGCCAGCAGCACGGGACAGGTGGACTCTGGGGCCAACGTCCTGACTTTC	CASSTGQVDSGANVLTF
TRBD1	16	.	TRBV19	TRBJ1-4	TGTGCCAGTAGTAGGACAGGGATCACAACTAATGAAAAACTGTTTTTT	CASSRTGITTNEKLFF
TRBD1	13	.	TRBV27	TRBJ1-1	TGTGCCAGCAGGGGACAGGGGAACACTGAAGCTTTCTTT	CASRGQGNTEAFF
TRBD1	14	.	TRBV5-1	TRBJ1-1	TGCGCCAGCAAGGGACAGGGGATGAACACTGAAGCTTTCTTT	CASKGQGMNTEAFF
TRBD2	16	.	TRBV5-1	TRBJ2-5	TGCGCCAGCAGCTTGGTAGGCGGGGGGGCCGGGGAGACCCAGTACTTC	CASSLVGGGAGETQYF
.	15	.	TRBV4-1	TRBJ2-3	TGCGCCAGCAGCCAAGAGCAGAGTAGCACAGATACGCAGTATTTT	CASSQEQSSTDTQYF
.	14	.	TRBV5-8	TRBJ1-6	TGTGCCAGCACCCCGGTGCCAGGGAGTTCACCCCTCCACTTT	CASTPVPGSSPLHF
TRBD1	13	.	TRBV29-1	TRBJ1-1	TGCAGCGTTCCGGACAGGGGAGAGGCTGAAGCTTTCTTT	CSVPDRGEAEAFF
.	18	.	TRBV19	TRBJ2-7	TGTGCCAGTAGTTATGGTGTGTTTCTAGCCCGTAGCTCCTACGAGCAGTACTTC	CASSYGVFLARSSYEQYF
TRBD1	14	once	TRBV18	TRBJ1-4	TGTGCCAGCTCACCGGGACAGAACGGTGAAAAACTGTTTTTT	CASSPGQNGEKLFF
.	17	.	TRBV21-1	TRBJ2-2	TGTGCCAGCAGCCCCCGTAGCGGGGGAGCGAACACCGGGGAGCTGTTTTTT	CASSPRSGGANTGELFF
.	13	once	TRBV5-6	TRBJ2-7	TGTGCCAGCAGCTACCGGACAGAGGGGGAGCAGTACTTC	CASSYRTEGEQYF
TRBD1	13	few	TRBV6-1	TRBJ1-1	TGTGCCAGCGGACTACAGGGGTACACTGAAGCTTTCTTT	CASGLQGYTEAFF
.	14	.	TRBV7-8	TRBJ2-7	TGTGCCAGCAGCCCAGGGAGGACGAGATACGAGCAGTACTTC	CASSPGRTRYEQYF
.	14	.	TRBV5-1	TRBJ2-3	TGCGCCAGCAGCTCTTATGCCCCCACAGATACGCAGTATTTT	CASSSYAPTDTQYF
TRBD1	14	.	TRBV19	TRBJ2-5	TGTGCCAGTAGTCGACCGGGGACAGGGGAGACCCAGTACTTC	CASSRPGTGETQYF
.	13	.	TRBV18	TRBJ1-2	TGTGCCAGCTCACCGACAGTCCCCCCGGGCTACACCTTC	CASSPTVPPGYTF
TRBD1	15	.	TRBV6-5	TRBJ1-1	TGTGCCAGCAGTTACCGGACAGGGAGAAGCACTGAAGCTTTCTTT	CASSYRTGRSTEAFF
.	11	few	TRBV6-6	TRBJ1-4	TGTGCCAGCAATGAAGGGGAAAAACTGTTTTTT	CASNEGEKLFF
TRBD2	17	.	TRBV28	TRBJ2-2	TGTGCCAGCAGTTCGAATCGACTAGCGGGAGTCACCGGGGAGCTGTTTTTT	CASSSNRLAGVTGELFF
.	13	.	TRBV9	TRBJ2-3	TGTGCCAGCAGCGTAGAGGTGCCAGATACGCAGTATTTT	CASSVEVPDTQYF
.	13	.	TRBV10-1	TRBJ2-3	TGCGCCAGCAGTGAGTCGAGGGGAGATACGCAGTATTTT	CASSESRGDTQYF
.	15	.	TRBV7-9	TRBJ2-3	TGTGCCAGCAGCTTAATGGAGGGGGGCACAGATACGCAGTATTTT	CASSLMEGGTDTQYF
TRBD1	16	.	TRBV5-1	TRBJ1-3	TGCGCCAGCAGCAGGGACAGGGGGGACTCTGGAAACACCATATATTTT	CASSRDRGDSGNTIYF
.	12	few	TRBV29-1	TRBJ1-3	TGCAGCGTTGGCAGCCCTGGAAACACCATATATTTT	CSVGSPGNTIYF
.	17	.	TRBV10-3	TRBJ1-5	TGTGCCATCACCACCTTTCAGGGCAGCTATAGCAATCAGCCCCAGCATTTT	CAITTFQGSYSNQPQHF
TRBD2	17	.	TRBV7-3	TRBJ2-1	TGTGCCAGCAGCTCTCGGACTAGCGGGATTGCTTACAATGAGCAGTTCTTC	CASSSRTSGIAYNEQFF
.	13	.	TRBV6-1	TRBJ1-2	TGTGCCAGCAGTGGTCGGGGGCCGGAGGGCTACACCTTC	CASSGRGPEGYTF
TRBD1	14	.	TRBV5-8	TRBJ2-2	TGTGCCAGCAGCCCGGACAGGTCCGGCGGGGAGCTGTTTTTT	CASSPDRSGGELFF
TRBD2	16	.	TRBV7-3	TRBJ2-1	TGTGCCAGCACACCCGGACTAGCGGGGGGCCTCAATGAGCAGTTCTTC	CASTPGLAGGLNEQFF